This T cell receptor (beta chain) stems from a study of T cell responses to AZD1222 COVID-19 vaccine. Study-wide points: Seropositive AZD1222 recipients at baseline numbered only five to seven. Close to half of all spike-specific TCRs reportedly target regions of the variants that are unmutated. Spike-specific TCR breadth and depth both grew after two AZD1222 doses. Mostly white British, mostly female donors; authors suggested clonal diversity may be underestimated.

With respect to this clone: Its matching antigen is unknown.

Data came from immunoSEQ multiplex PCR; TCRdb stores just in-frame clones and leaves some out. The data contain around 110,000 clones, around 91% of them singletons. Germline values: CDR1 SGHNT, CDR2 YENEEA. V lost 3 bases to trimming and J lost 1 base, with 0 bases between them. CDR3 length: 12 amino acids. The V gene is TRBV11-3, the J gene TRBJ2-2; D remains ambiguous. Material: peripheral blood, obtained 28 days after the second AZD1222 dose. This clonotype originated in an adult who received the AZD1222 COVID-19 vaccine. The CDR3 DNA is TGTGCCAGCAGCTTGAACACCGGGGAGCTGTTTTTT. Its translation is CASSLNTGELFF.